Below are 21 T cell receptor beta chains sequenced from a single sample in a study of response to subunit inactivated influenza vaccine. TCRdb re-derived calls from the RT-PCR reads in MiXCR, one entry per CDR3 protein. This sample has around 570,000 distinct CDR3 sequences, with 11% found just once. The same data also went into a second study, on T cells expressing NK-cell markers. That paper notes: The cDNA for TCR beta came from 5'RACE template switching with UMIs.

Sample: PBMCs from blood, taken on the day of vaccination. The source is a man in his fifties or sixties who received an inactivated influenza vaccine.

This clonotype was counted ten times or more. J is TRBJ1-2 and V is TRBV4-1; no clear D gene. Germline-derived CDR1 and CDR2 are MGHRA and YSYEKL. Trimming took 2 bases from V and 2 from J, leaving 6 bases between them. The CDR3 runs to 13 residues. The CDR3 loop is CASSQRGNYGYTF. The CDR3 coding sequence is TGCGCCAGCAGCCAACGGGGAAACTATGGCTACACCTTC.

The sample holds many counts of this clonotype. The V call is TRBV6-1, the J call TRBJ1-1, with D possibly TRBD1 on 5 matching bases. This CDR3 spans 14 amino acids. V was trimmed by 4 bases and J by 1 base, leaving 10 bases between them. CDR1 and CDR2 (germline): MNHNS, SASEGT. CDR3 sequence: CASSVRGKNTEAFF. The CDR3, as DNA: TGTGCCAGCAGTGTGCGGGGGAAGAACACTGAAGCTTTCTTT.

This clonotype showed up many times. The chain carries TRBV30 and TRBJ2-2; 7 bases map to TRBD1. CDR1 GTSNPN and CDR2 SVGIG come from the germline V gene (reference sequence). CDR3 length equals 15 residues. The J segment lost 6 bases and the V segment lost 1 base, leaving 8 bases of the junction unmatched. CDR3 loop: CAWSALTGPAGELFF. CDR3 coding DNA: TGTGCCTGGAGTGCCTTGACAGGGCCCGCCGGGGAGCTGTTTTTT.

This chain joins TRBV7-9 and TRBJ2-7; a possible D gene is TRBD1 (9 bases). The CDR3 totals 15 residues. V lost 5 bases to trimming and J lost 6 bases, with 20 bases between them. From germline, CDR1 is SEHNR and CDR2 FQNEAQ (reference sequence). CDR3 nucleotides: TGTGCCAGCAGCCAGCGGGGGACAGGGTTGCGCGAGCAGTACTTC. As protein: CASSQRGTGLREQYF.

This clonotype has a count of ten or more. This chain connects TRBV18 to TRBJ1-4; no definite D call. Trimming left V 2 bases short and J 0 bases short, with 4 bases between. The CDR3 consists of 14 residues. Germline CDR1 is KGHSH and CDR2 is LQKENI. CDR3 region: CASSPGATNEKLFF. The DNA for the CDR3 is TGTGCCAGCTCACCAGGAGCAACTAATGAAAAACTGTTTTTT.

This clonotype has a handful of counts. The chain is built from TRBV18 and TRBJ2-3; D tentatively fits TRBD1 or TRBD2 (5 bases each). CDR3 size: 15 residues. V lost 3 bases and J 6 bases, leaving 16 bases between the germline ends. The germline V gene encodes CDR1 KGHSH and CDR2 LQKENI. The DNA for the CDR3 is TGTGCCAGCTCACCTCGCCGGGACCCCACGGATACGCAGTATTTT. This translates into CASSPRRDPTDTQYF.

The J gene is TRBJ2-2, the V gene TRBV19, with D maybe TRBD2 (6 bases). Germline assignment: CDR1 LNHDA and CDR2 SQIVND (reference sequence). The CDR3 is made up of 12 amino acids. The V and J ends lost 7 bases and 5 bases respectively, with 8 bases between them. The CDR3: CASTRGTGELFF. The CDR3 DNA sequence: TGTGCCAGTACCCGGGGGACCGGGGAGCTGTTTTTT.

This clonotype was counted many times. The V gene is TRBV5-4, the J gene TRBJ2-3; D not certain. The CDR3 totals 14 residues. Trimming removed 0 bases from V and 2 bases from J, with 7 bases in between. Germline values: CDR1 SGHNT, CDR2 YYREEE (reference sequence). This CDR3 reads CASSLGGDTDTQYF. The CDR3 nucleotides are TGTGCCAGCAGCTTGGGTGGGGACACAGATACGCAGTATTTT.

This sequence joins TRBV29-1 and TRBJ2-7; 7 bases map to TRBD2. The CDR3 totals 14 residues. The germline V gene encodes CDR1 SQVTM and CDR2 ANQGSEA. V gave up 3 bases and J gave up 6 bases; unmatched junction bases: 11. CDR3 bases: TGCAGCGTTGAGGGGTTGGGGCTAGCGGCCGAGCAGTACTTC. It specifies CSVEGLGLAAEQYF.

This clonotype was detected many times. The V and J genes are TRBV3-1 and TRBJ1-1; TRBD1 might be the D (5 bases). The germline gives CDR1 LGHDT, CDR2 YNNKEL (reference sequence). Trimming left V 0 bases short and J 1 base short, with 9 bases between. The CDR3 extends over 15 amino acids. The CDR3 nucleotides read TGTGCCAGCAGCCAAGAGGCGGGGGGGAACACTGAAGCTTTCTTT. This sequence encodes CASSQEAGGNTEAFF.

In this sample, this clonotype turned up many times. The chain links TRBV2 to TRBJ1-5; 7 bases map to TRBD1. The CDR3 totals 13 residues. V shed 8 bases and J 6 bases; nucleotides not matched to a gene: 7. Germline CDR1 SNHLY, CDR2 FYNNEI. The CDR3 DNA reads TGTGCCAGCCAAGGACAGGCTGGTCAGCCCCAGCATTTT. The encoded protein is CASQGQAGQPQHF. The variable domain in full, with the rest retrieved from reference TRBV2 and TRBJ1-5, is EPEVTQTPSHQVTQMGQEVILRCVPISNHLYFYWYRQILGQKVEFLVSFYNNEISEKSEIFDDQFSVERPDGSNFTLKIRSTKLEDSAMYFCASQGQAGQPQHFGDGTRLSIL.

This clonotype was recorded a few times. The V and J genes are TRBV20-1 and TRBJ2-3; 9 nucleotides agree with TRBD2. The V and J ends lost 6 bases and 6 bases, in that order; junction bases with no gene match: 13. Germline CDR1 DFQATT, CDR2 SNEGSKA (reference sequence). The CDR3 is 15 amino acids. As DNA, the CDR3 is TGCAGTGCCCACGAGCGGGGGGCCTCCATGGATACGCAGTATTTT. This codes for CSAHERGASMDTQYF.

This clonotype was found a few times. The rearrangement links TRBV9 to TRBJ2-7; D is possibly TRBD1 (5 bases). The CDR3 consists of 14 residues. Trimming took 0 bases from V and 5 from J, leaving 12 bases between them. Germline V gives CDR1 SGDLS, CDR2 YYNGEE. The CDR3 spells CASSVDQGINEQYF. CDR3 in DNA: TGTGCCAGCAGCGTAGATCAGGGTATCAACGAGCAGTACTTC.

Details on this clonotype: A much larger clone lies one base from this, so it may be a read error. This sequence joins TRBV18 and TRBJ1-2, with TRBD1 as a possible D gene (6 bases). Germline CDR1 reads KGHSH; CDR2 reads LQKENI. The length of the CDR3 is 16 residues. In DNA, the CDR3 is TGTTCCAGCTCACCCCCCGGGACACAACTGATAGGGGGCTACACCTTC. The encoded protein is CSSSPPGTQLIGGYTF.

In this sample, this clonotype turned up a few times. In DNA, the CDR3 is TGTGCCAGCAGAAGTGGTATGACAGGGTTGAACACCGGGGAGCTGTTTTTT. Its translation: CASRSGMTGLNTGELFF. The chain links TRBV5-6 to TRBJ2-2, with TRBD1 matching over 7 bases. The CDR3 spans 17 residues. Germline V gene sequence: CDR1 SGHDT, CDR2 YYEEEE. Unmatched junction bases numbered 11, after V lost 5 bases and J lost 1 base.

The CDR3 loop is CASSREGFDTQYF. The CDR3 nucleotides read TGCGCCAGCAGCCGGGAGGGGTTTGATACGCAGTATTTT. The chain has TRBV5-1 and TRBJ2-3, with 8 bases lining up with TRBD2. This CDR3 contains 13 residues. CDR1 and CDR2 (germline): SGHRS, YFSETQ. The V and J ends lost 4 bases and 6 bases, in that order; junction bases with no gene match: 4.

This chain connects TRBV15 to TRBJ2-2, with D possibly being TRBD2 (6 bases). The CDR3 has 13 amino acids. CDR1 is LNHNV and CDR2 is YYDKDF in the germline V gene (reference sequence). Trimming took off 11 bases at V and 6 bases at J, with 16 bases between the two ends. CDR3 in amino acids: CAGRRGNAGELFF. DNA for the CDR3: TGTGCCGGAAGGCGGGGCAACGCCGGGGAGCTGTTTTTT.

This chain joins TRBV4-1 and TRBJ2-3; 12 nucleotides line up with TRBD1. Germline V lookup: CDR1 MGHRA, CDR2 YSYEKL. The CDR3 contains 17 residues. With V trimmed by 8 bases and J by 0 bases, 9 bases remained unmatched. The CDR3 spells CASVPGQGAFSTDTQYF. CDR3 nucleotide sequence: TGCGCCAGCGTCCCGGGACAGGGGGCCTTTAGCACAGATACGCAGTATTTT.

The sample holds a few counts of this clonotype. The rearrangement uses TRBV9 and TRBJ2-7; 10 bases map to TRBD1. The junction had 7 bases not matched to a gene; V was cut back by 4 bases and J by 6 bases. The CDR3 runs to 14 residues. Per the germline V gene, CDR1 is SGDLS and CDR2 is YYNGEE. The CDR3 nucleotides are TGTGCCAGCAGCTTAGACCGGACAGGGGGCGAGCAGTACTTC. Amino acid sequence: CASSLDRTGGEQYF.

There are a few counts of this clonotype. V usage is TRBV2 and J usage is TRBJ2-3; 8 bases are a match to TRBD1. Germline CDR1 and CDR2: SNHLY and FYNNEI. Losses at the gene ends were 4 bases for V and 0 bases for J; bases not matched to a gene: 3. The CDR3 is 15 residues long. CDR3 coding DNA: TGTGCCAGCAGTGGCGACAGGGGTAGCACAGATACGCAGTATTTT. Its protein is CASSGDRGSTDTQYF.

This clonotype has a count of ten or more. This chain uses TRBV3-1 with TRBJ2-1; TRBD2 matches at 9 bases. The CDR3 is 14 residues long. The J segment lost 4 bases and the V segment lost 4 bases, leaving 2 bases of the junction unmatched. Germline V lookup: CDR1 LGHDT, CDR2 YNNKEL (reference sequence). CDR3: CASSPAGGYNEQFF. The CDR3 DNA is TGTGCCAGCAGCCCAGCGGGAGGTTACAATGAGCAGTTCTTC.